The 32 T cell receptor beta chains in this list originate from one sample, sequenced in a study of T cell changes during pregnancy in multiple sclerosis (dated by TCRdb to about 2019). The method was the immunoSEQ multiplex PCR assay. The source is immuneACCESS, and TCRdb retained only in-frame sequences with V and J called. Part of the clones is not carried over; for the studies checked, unresolved V genes explain less than half of this, and the remainder is unexplained. This sample lists around 80,000 clones; 85% to 95% were detected once. The ten top clones hold about 2.5% of the sample. The material sequenced was peripheral blood, taken before pregnancy. The receptors derive from a female donor with multiple sclerosis, enrolled in a pregnancy study.

The V call is TRBV7-3, the J call TRBJ2-7, with 8 bases matching TRBD2. CDR1 is SGHTA, CDR2 FQGTGA, per germline. CDR3 size: 15 residues. V was pared by 0 bases and J by 4 bases, with 5 bases of the junction left unmatched. DNA for the CDR3: TGTGCCAGCAGCTTAACGTCGGGAGGGCCGTACGAGCAGTACTTC. Translation: CASSLTSGGPYEQYF.

The chain joins TRBV4-2 to TRBJ2-6, with 7 bases that match TRBD1. The CDR3 has 15 residues. The ends lost 4 bases at V and 3 bases at J; junction bases unmatched: 3. Looked up from germline, CDR1 is LGHNA and CDR2 is YNFKEQ. The chain's CDR3 is CASSPDRDGANVLTF. For the CDR3, the DNA is TGTGCCAGCAGCCCCGACAGGGATGGGGCCAACGTCCTGACTTTC.

The chain uses TRBV9 and TRBJ1-3; 9 bases match TRBD1. V lost 0 bases to trimming and J lost 2 bases; unmatched junction nucleotides: 15. CDR1 and CDR2 from the germline V gene are SGDLS and YYNGEE. The CDR3 has 20 residues. The DNA of the CDR3 is TGTGCCAGCAGCGTAGCTCAAATAGTACCGGGACAGGGTACTGGAAACACCATATATTTT. This gives the protein CASSVAQIVPGQGTGNTIYF.

This chain connects TRBV28 to TRBJ1-1, with a weak D call TRBD1 (6 bases). V lost 6 bases and J lost 3, with 20 bases in between. CDR3 length: 16 amino acids. Germline CDR1 reads MDHEN; CDR2 reads SYDVKM. The CDR3 DNA follows: TGTGCCAGCAGACCTCAACAGGGCGGAGGAGACACTGAAGCTTTCTTT. Translating it yields CASRPQQGGGDTEAFF.

CDR3 amino acids: CASSRPDRGKTNTEAFF. In DNA form, the CDR3 reads TGTGCCAGCAGCCGCCCGGACAGGGGGAAAACGAACACTGAAGCTTTCTTT. The J gene is TRBJ1-1, the V gene TRBV7-6; 10 bases line up with TRBD1. This CDR3 is 17 amino acids long. The V gene's germline CDR1 is SGHVS and CDR2 FNYEAQ. The ends lost 5 bases at V and 1 base at J; junction bases unmatched: 10.

This clone turned up a few times. The chain couples TRBV2 to TRBJ2-1; tentative D call: TRBD2 (5 bases). This CDR3 has 14 amino acids. Germline-derived CDR1 and CDR2 are SNHLY and FYNNEI. The V end was cut by 6 bases, the J end by 8 bases, with 17 bases between. CDR3 region: CASRADSRIHEQFF. DNA of the CDR3: TGTGCCAGCAGGGCGGACTCAAGGATCCATGAGCAGTTCTTC.

The chain employs TRBV27 and TRBJ1-5, with D unclear. Germline V gene lookup returns CDR1 MNHEY and CDR2 SMNVEV (reference sequence). The CDR3 runs to 14 residues. V lost 8 bases and J 4 bases, leaving 15 bases between the germline ends. The CDR3 DNA sequence: TGTGCCAGCTCAAACTGGGGAGCTAATCAGCCCCAGCATTTT. It codes for CASSNWGANQPQHF.

The rearrangement uses TRBV27 and TRBJ1-2; no definite D call. Per the germline V gene, CDR1 is MNHEY and CDR2 is SMNVEV (reference sequence). This CDR3 is 14 amino acids long. With 4 bases removed from V and 8 bases from J, the gap between germline ends came to 17 bases. CDR3 sequence (DNA): TGTGCCAGCAGTTCGGCCCACGGGATACGGGGCTACACCTTC. Translated, it gives CASSSAHGIRGYTF.

The chain joins TRBV15 to TRBJ2-7; a weak D match, TRBD2 (5 bases). The ends were cut back, 0 bases at V and 7 bases at J, with 16 bases in the middle. CDR3 length: 15 amino acids. CDR1 is LNHNV, CDR2 YYDKDF, per germline (reference sequence). CDR3 nucleotide sequence: TGTGCCACCAGCAGAGATGCGGTTGAGGGCCGGGAGCAGTACTTC. It codes for CATSRDAVEGREQYF.

This clone was observed once. The chain couples TRBV6-1 to TRBJ2-4; D remains ambiguous. CDR3 length: 16 residues. The germline V gene encodes CDR1 MNHNS and CDR2 SASEGT. Trimming shortened V by 2 bases and J by 0 bases, and 11 bases separated the two germline ends. CDR3 region: CASSEMVTGAKNIQYF. As DNA, the CDR3 is TGTGCCAGCAGTGAAATGGTCACTGGAGCCAAAAACATTCAGTACTTC.

The chain carries TRBV9 and TRBJ2-1; unclear D gene. Germline loops: CDR1 SGDLS, CDR2 YYNGEE. V was pared by 0 bases and J by 2 bases, with 9 bases between. This CDR3 spans 15 amino acids. CDR3 loop: CASSVGSSAYNEQFF. The DNA for the CDR3 is TGTGCCAGCAGCGTAGGTTCGAGCGCCTACAATGAGCAGTTCTTC.

The chain couples TRBV9 to TRBJ2-3; maybe TRBD2 (6 bases). CDR3 length: 15 residues. Trimming left V 0 bases short and J 6 bases short, with 14 bases between. In germline, CDR1 is SGDLS, CDR2 YYNGEE. The CDR3 nucleotides read TGTGCCAGCAGCGTAGACGACGGGAGTGGCGATACGCAGTATTTT. This encodes CASSVDDGSGDTQYF.

The rearrangement uses TRBV2 and TRBJ2-7; 8 bases are a match to TRBD2. The CDR3 length is 13 residues. J gave up 1 base and V 6 bases, and 2 bases lay outside the gene matches. Germline assignment: CDR1 SNHLY and CDR2 FYNNEI. The CDR3 region is CASRERESYEQYF. The CDR3 DNA is TGTGCCAGCAGGGAGCGGGAGTCCTACGAGCAGTACTTC.

The chain has TRBV5-6 and TRBJ2-2, with D possibly being TRBD2 (5 bases). Trimming stripped 0 bases from V and 1 base from J, with 13 bases between. CDR1 SGHDT and CDR2 YYEEEE come from the germline V gene. The CDR3 extends over 17 amino acids. CDR3 coding DNA: TGTGCCAGCAGCTTGGGGGAGACCCGTTTGAACACCGGGGAGCTGTTTTTT. Encoded protein: CASSLGETRLNTGELFF.

The chain is built from TRBV6-6 and TRBJ2-2; tentative D call: TRBD2 (6 bases). This CDR3 contains 13 residues. The V end lost 0 bases, the J end lost 7 bases, and 6 bases lay between the germline ends. Germline V lookup: CDR1 MNHNY, CDR2 SVGAGI (reference sequence). The CDR3 is CASSYSGGGELFF. The CDR3 coding sequence is TGTGCCAGCAGTTACTCGGGGGGCGGGGAGCTGTTTTTT.

The chain couples TRBV2 to TRBJ2-1, with 12 positions matching TRBD2. Germline trimming cut 6 bases from V and 9 bases from J; bases unmatched to any gene: 12. This CDR3 is built from 16 residues. From germline, CDR1 is SNHLY and CDR2 FYNNEI. The CDR3 spells CASSPRTSGIYSEQFF. The CDR3 DNA is TGTGCCAGCAGCCCTAGGACTAGCGGGATATATAGTGAGCAGTTCTTC.

This clone was seen a single time. This chain connects TRBV2 to TRBJ1-1; 7 bases are shared with TRBD1. Germline trimming cut 6 bases from V and 1 base from J; bases unmatched to any gene: 8. Germline V gene data show CDR1 as SNHLY and CDR2 as FYNNEI. The CDR3 sequence is 15 residues long. The CDR3 sequence is CASRNTGDWNTEAFF. Here the CDR3 DNA reads TGTGCCAGCAGGAATACAGGGGATTGGAACACTGAAGCTTTCTTT.

A single count supports this clone. DNA for the CDR3: TGTGCCAGCGGTAGGATCGGGTGGACAGATACGCAGTATTTT. Translated, it gives CASGRIGWTDTQYF. This chain joins TRBV21-1 and TRBJ2-3; TRBD2, as called in the table, went unchecked against the DNA. TRBV21-1 is a pseudogene locus. This CDR3 is built from 14 residues.

The chain joins TRBV7-8 to TRBJ2-5, with no clear D. Germline V CDR1 and CDR2: SGHVS, FQNEAQ. V dropped 1 base and J dropped 5 bases, with 11 bases sitting between them. The CDR3 covers 14 residues. CDR3 nucleotide sequence: TGTGCCAGCAGCTTAGTGTATTTCGGTGAGACCCAGTACTTC. This sequence encodes CASSLVYFGETQYF.

The chain joins TRBV18 to TRBJ2-5; 8 positions agree with TRBD1. V gave up 3 bases and J gave up 4 bases; unmatched junction bases: 4. The germline V gene has CDR1 KGHSH and CDR2 LQKENI. The CDR3 has 14 residues. The DNA for the CDR3 is TGTGCCAGCTCACCTACAGGGGGAAGAGAGACCCAGTACTTC. This codes for CASSPTGGRETQYF.

The V call is TRBV10-3, the J call TRBJ2-5; 8 bases line up with TRBD2. V lost 6 bases, J lost 1 base, and 1 base stayed unmatched. This CDR3 is built from 13 residues. In germline, CDR1 is ENHRY, CDR2 SYGVKD. CDR3 residues: CAIRTSGQETQYF. Written as DNA, the CDR3 is TGTGCCATCAGAACTAGCGGCCAAGAGACCCAGTACTTC.

The V gene is TRBV6-4, the J gene TRBJ2-1; 8 nucleotides line up with TRBD2. CDR1 is MRHNA and CDR2 is SNTAGT in the germline V gene. The CDR3 has 14 residues. After removal of 4 bases from V and 3 bases from J, the junction contained 2 bases not matched to a gene. For the CDR3, the DNA is TGTGCCAGCAGTGCCGCGGGGGGCTACAATGAGCAGTTCTTC. Translating gives CASSAAGGYNEQFF.

This sequence joins TRBV18 and TRBJ1-2; a weak D match, TRBD1 (5 bases). The CDR3 is made up of 15 amino acids. V lost 3 bases to trimming and J lost 0 bases, with 11 bases between them. Germline V gene data show CDR1 as KGHSH and CDR2 as LQKENI. CDR3 loop: CASSPRVVANYGYTF. The CDR3 coding sequence is TGTGCCAGCTCACCCAGGGTGGTCGCTAACTATGGCTACACCTTC.

Comment on this clone: A read error may account for a junction end that differs from germline. V gene TRBV11-3 combines with J gene TRBJ2-5, with 8 bases matching TRBD1. The V gene's germline CDR1 is SGHNT and CDR2 YENEEA. This CDR3 region has 13 residues. In nucleotides, the CDR3 is TGTGCCAGCAGACCGGGACAGGAAGACACCCAGTACTTC. This gives the protein CASRPGQEDTQYF.

The V and J genes are TRBV18 and TRBJ2-3, with a possible D match to TRBD2 (6 bases). CDR1 is KGHSH and CDR2 is LQKENI in the germline V gene. The CDR3 is 16 residues long. Deletions cut 5 bases from V and 2 bases from J, with 17 bases between. The CDR3 DNA is TGTGCCAGCTCATTGTTGGTAGCGGAGGACACAGATACGCAGTATTTT. Its translation is CASSLLVAEDTDTQYF.

V usage is TRBV6-5 and J usage is TRBJ2-7; TRBD1 matches 7 bases. V was clipped by 2 bases and J by 5 bases; unmatched bases: 9. The CDR3 runs 15 residues. The germline V gene encodes CDR1 MNHEY and CDR2 SVGAGI. The CDR3, as DNA: TGTGCCAGCAGTTACACACCGACAGGGACCGACGAGCAGTACTTC. As protein: CASSYTPTGTDEQYF.

The chain has TRBV5-1 and TRBJ1-1, with D tentatively TRBD1 (5 bases). From germline, CDR1 is SGHRS and CDR2 YFSETQ. The V and J ends lost 0 bases and 1 base respectively, with 10 bases between them. The CDR3 consists of 15 residues. CDR3 bases: TGCGCCAGCAGCTTGGCCGCGGGACCGAACACTGAAGCTTTCTTT. It encodes CASSLAAGPNTEAFF.

This clone was picked up one time. This sequence joins TRBV6-6 and TRBJ2-3; TRBD2 agrees at 13 bases. The CDR3 has 13 residues. With 11 bases clipped from V and 3 bases from J, the junction kept 2 bases outside the gene matches. The germline V gene encodes CDR1 MNHNY and CDR2 SVGAGI (reference sequence). The chain's CDR3 is CAATSGRTDTQYF. CDR3 sequence (DNA): TGTGCCGCGACTAGCGGGAGGACAGATACGCAGTATTTT.

The chain is built from TRBV6-5 and TRBJ2-1; 7 positions match TRBD1. This CDR3 comprises 13 residues. The J segment lost 2 bases and the V segment lost 10 bases, leaving 5 bases of the junction unmatched. Germline V gives CDR1 MNHEY, CDR2 SVGAGI. The CDR3 coding sequence is TGTGCCACCCGACAGGGAACCTACAATGAGCAGTTCTTC. Translated, it gives CATRQGTYNEQFF.

A single count supports this clone. The chain combines TRBV5-1 with TRBJ2-7; 9 nucleotides match TRBD2. This CDR3 is 13 amino acids long. Germline loops: CDR1 SGHRS, CDR2 YFSETQ. V shed 5 bases and J 4 bases; nucleotides not matched to a gene: 4. The CDR3 sequence is CASRSSGAYEQYF. CDR3 DNA: TGCGCCAGCAGGTCTAGCGGGGCTTACGAGCAGTACTTC.

The chain recombines TRBV6-5 with TRBJ1-5, with a weak D call TRBD1 (5 bases). Germline V gene data show CDR1 as MNHEY and CDR2 as SVGAGI. The CDR3 length is 13 residues. V was trimmed by 8 bases and J by 6 bases, leaving 14 bases between them. The CDR3 DNA follows: TGTGCCAGCGGTTGGGGCATGGGTCAGCCCCAGCATTTT. It translates to CASGWGMGQPQHF.

A single count supports this clone. The chain links TRBV27 to TRBJ2-1, with D possibly matching TRBD2 (6 bases). Per the germline V gene, CDR1 is MNHEY and CDR2 is SMNVEV (reference sequence). The CDR3 sequence is 15 residues long. With 2 bases removed from V and 7 bases from J, the gap between germline ends came to 15 bases. CDR3 nucleotides: TGTGCCAGCAGTTTAGGCCTAGCGATTGATAATGAGCAGTTCTTC. Protein product: CASSLGLAIDNEQFF.